One sample yielded the 13 T cell receptor beta chains listed below, sequenced in a study of blood T cell repertoires in COVID-19. TCRdb's table, derived via immunoSEQ multiplex PCR, lists solely in-frame clones and lacks some. The data contain roughly 140,000 clones, under 90% of them singletons. The sequencing input was peripheral blood. These TCRs come from an elderly woman in a cohort sampled during active or convalescent COVID-19.

The chain combines TRBV2 with TRBJ1-3; no clear D. Germline V gene data show CDR1 as SNHLY and CDR2 as FYNNEI. CDR3 size: 13 residues. The V gene lost 6 bases and the J gene lost 0 bases, with 6 bases spanning the gap. CDR3 nucleotides: TGTGCCAGCAGCTACAGCTCTGGAAACACCATATATTTT. It encodes CASSYSSGNTIYF.

J is TRBJ2-1 and V is TRBV7-9, with 8 bases identical to TRBD2. Germline CDR1 SEHNR, CDR2 FQNEAQ (reference sequence). V dropped 4 bases and J dropped 8; count of bases not matched to a gene: 7. The CDR3 has 14 residues. The CDR3 DNA reads TGTGCCAGCAGCTCTTTAGCGGGGTTCGATGAGCAGTTCTTC. This encodes CASSSLAGFDEQFF. The variable domain in full, with the rest retrieved from reference TRBV7-9 and TRBJ2-1, is DTGVSQNPRHKITKRGQNVTFRCDPISEHNRLYWYRQTLGQGPEFLTYFQNEAQLEKSRLLSDRFSAERPKGSFSTLEIQRTEQGDSAMYLCASSSLAGFDEQFFGPGTRLTVL.

The chain employs TRBV7-2 and TRBJ1-5; possibly TRBD1 for D (5 bases). V dropped 1 base and J dropped 3 bases, with 13 bases sitting between them. The CDR3 runs 16 residues. Germline V gives CDR1 SGHTA, CDR2 FQGNSA. The CDR3 nucleotides read TGTGCCAGCAGCTTAGAGAGCCCAGGGCCCAATCAGCCCCAGCATTTT. Translated, it gives CASSLESPGPNQPQHF. Filled out from reference TRBV7-2 and TRBJ1-5, the complete variable domain reads GAGVSQSPSNKVTEKGKDVELRCDPISGHTALYWYRQSLGQGLEFLIYFQGNSAPDKSGLPSDRFSAERTGGSVSTLTIQRTQQEDSAVYLCASSLESPGPNQPQHFGDGTRLSIL.

This chain connects TRBV15 to TRBJ1-4; a weak D match, TRBD1 (6 bases). The CDR3 contains 17 residues. V was clipped by 9 bases and J by 0 bases, with 20 bases between them. Germline assignment: CDR1 LNHNV and CDR2 YYDKDF (reference sequence). The CDR3 DNA reads as TGTGCCACTTCGGACAGTGGGGCAAAGGCAACTAATGAAAAACTGTTTTTT. Its protein is CATSDSGAKATNEKLFF.

This clone has a handful of counts. The V call is TRBV3-1 (or the pseudogene TRBV3-2), the J call TRBJ2-7, with 8 bases lining up with TRBD1. V trimming: 5 bases; J trimming: 3 bases; junction bases outside the gene matches: 3. This CDR3 spans 13 amino acids. Germline V lookup: CDR1 LGHDT, CDR2 YNNKEL (reference sequence). The chain's CDR3 is CASSKGQDYEQYF. The CDR3 DNA reads TGTGCCAGCAGCAAGGGACAGGACTACGAGCAGTACTTC.

The chain is built from TRBV24-1 and TRBJ1-6, with a possible D match to TRBD1 (6 bases). The ends were cut back, 4 bases at V and 0 bases at J, with 21 bases in the middle. CDR3 length equals 20 residues. CDR1 is KGHDR and CDR2 is SFDVKD in the germline V gene. The DNA for the CDR3 is TGTGCCACCAGTGACCTGACCGGGACACCGTTCCCCTCCTATAATTCACCCCTCCACTTT. Translated: CATSDLTGTPFPSYNSPLHF.

This clone was observed a single time. This chain uses TRBV7-2 with TRBJ1-2, with D possibly being TRBD1 (5 bases). The germline CDR1 and CDR2 sequences are SGHTA and FQGNSA. Trimming removed 4 bases from V and 4 bases from J, with 16 bases in between. The CDR3 consists of 15 residues. CDR3 coding DNA: TGTGCCAGCAGCTCGGGGTTCCCCGGGGGCTATGGCTACACCTTC. Encoded protein: CASSSGFPGGYGYTF.

This clone was seen a single time. The rearrangement uses TRBV2 and TRBJ1-2; D is uncertain. This CDR3 is 12 amino acids long. The V and J ends lost 7 bases and 4 bases respectively, with 10 bases between them. Germline V gives CDR1 SNHLY, CDR2 FYNNEI. CDR3 residues: CASMRARYGYTF. As DNA, the CDR3 is TGTGCCAGCATGCGAGCGCGCTATGGCTACACCTTC.

The genes are TRBV6-9 and TRBJ2-7; 14 bases align to TRBD2. Germline CDR1 reads MNHGY; CDR2 reads SVAAGI. The CDR3 extends over 18 amino acids. V shed 10 bases, J shed 0 bases, and the junction held 14 bases outside the gene matches. The CDR3 loop reads CANRTRTSGGWSSYEQYV. CDR3 sequence (DNA): TGTGCCAACCGAACCCGGACTAGCGGGGGGTGGAGCTCCTACGAGCAGTACGTC.

V and J are TRBV12-1 and TRBJ2-1; TRBD2 was called by the table and not checked on the DNA. TRBV12-1 is flagged as a pseudogene. This CDR3 is built from 20 residues. The CDR3 protein is CASSQSEVAGEVSLSNEQFF. CDR3 nucleotide sequence: TGTGCCAGCAGCCAATCCGAGGTAGCGGGGGAAGTTAGTCTTAGTAATGAGCAGTTCTTC.

The chain is built from TRBV20-1 and TRBJ2-7; maybe TRBD1 (5 bases). Germline CDR1 DFQATT, CDR2 SNEGSKA (reference sequence). There are 13 residues in the CDR3. Trimming removed 3 bases at V and 4 bases at J, with 13 bases between. The CDR3 DNA sequence: TGCAGTGCTAGTTACGCAACAGGATACGAGCAGTACTTC. It yields the protein CSASYATGYEQYF.

The V gene is TRBV24-1, the J gene TRBJ2-7, with TRBD1 matching 9 bases. The CDR3 length is 12 residues. Looked up from germline, CDR1 is KGHDR and CDR2 is SFDVKD. J gave up 5 bases and V 10 bases, and 5 bases lay outside the gene matches. DNA for the CDR3: TGTGCCACGCCTGGACAGGGGAACGAGCAGTACGTC. It translates to CATPGQGNEQYV.

This clone was recorded once. This chain connects TRBV19 to TRBJ1-5, with D uncertain. Germline V CDR1 and CDR2: LNHDA, SQIVND (reference sequence). V was shortened by 3 bases and J by 2 bases, with 8 bases between the two germline ends. CDR3 length: 14 residues. CDR3 sequence reads: CASSIAAGNQPQHF. Here the CDR3 DNA reads TGTGCCAGTAGTATCGCAGCGGGCAATCAGCCCCAGCATTTT.